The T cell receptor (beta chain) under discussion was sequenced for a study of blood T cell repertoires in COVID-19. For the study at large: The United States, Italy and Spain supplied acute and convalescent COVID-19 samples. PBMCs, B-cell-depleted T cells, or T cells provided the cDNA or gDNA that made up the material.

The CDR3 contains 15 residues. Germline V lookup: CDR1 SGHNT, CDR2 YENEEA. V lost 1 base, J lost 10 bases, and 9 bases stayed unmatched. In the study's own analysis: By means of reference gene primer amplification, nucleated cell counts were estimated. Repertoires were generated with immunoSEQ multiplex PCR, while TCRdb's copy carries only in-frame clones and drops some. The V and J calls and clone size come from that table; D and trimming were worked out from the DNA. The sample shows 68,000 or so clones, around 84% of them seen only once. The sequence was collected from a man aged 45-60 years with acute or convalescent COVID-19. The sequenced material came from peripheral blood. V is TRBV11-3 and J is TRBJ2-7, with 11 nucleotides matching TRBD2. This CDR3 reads CASSLVLAGASRQYF. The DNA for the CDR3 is TGTGCCAGCAGCTTAGTACTAGCGGGAGCCAGTCGACAGTACTTC. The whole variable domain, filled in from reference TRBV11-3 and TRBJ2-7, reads EAGVVQSPRYKIIEKKQPVAFWCNPISGHNTLYWYLQNLGQGPELLIRYENEEAVDDSQLPKDRFSAERLKGVDSTLKIQPAELGDSAVYLCASSLVLAGASRQYFGPGTRLTVT.